This TCR beta chain is from a study of early T cells in non-severe SARS-CoV-2 infection. About the study: Sequenced bulk RNA came from whole blood that was unsorted, and chains were unpaired.

Trimming removed 2 bases from V and 5 bases from J, with 15 bases in between. The CDR3 has 15 residues. CDR1 and CDR2 from the germline V gene are MDHEN and SYDVKM. Individual cDNA molecules received unique molecular identifiers. TCRdb reanalysed the 5' RACE reads using MiXCR and keeps one entry per CDR3 protein. The sample consists of some 66,000 distinct CDR3 sequences, about 13% of them appearing once. A few counts support this clonotype. What it binds is unknown. Study observations and caveats: Missing private and CD4 specificities, VDJdb matching favored anti-spike CD8 responses.

The receptor was derived from an adult who was a healthcare worker with PCR-confirmed SARS-CoV-2 infection or an uninfected control (not recorded which). Material: whole blood. The rearrangement uses TRBV28 and TRBJ2-5; D may be TRBD1 or TRBD2 (6 bases each). CDR3 in DNA: TGTGCCAGCAGTTTAGACGGGGGCGCGGAGGAGACCCAGTACTTC. Protein product: CASSLDGGAEETQYF.